These 23 T cell receptor beta chains were all obtained from the same sample, sequenced in a study of cytomegalovirus exposure and HLA in healthy donors. PCR primers comprised 60 Vbeta and 13 Jbeta primers. Clones were sequenced by immunoSEQ multiplex PCR, and TCRdb holds only the in-frame ones, with some missing. The table shows about 180,000 clones, with roughly 79% occurring only once. The specimen was PBMCs. The receptors here all came from a male donor in good health and CMV-seronegative.

The rearrangement joins TRBV5-6 to TRBJ2-1, with D maybe TRBD2 (7 bases). The CDR3 consists of 18 residues. Germline values: CDR1 SGHDT, CDR2 YYEEEE. V lost 4 bases to trimming and J lost 5 bases, with 25 bases between them. CDR3 nucleotide sequence: TGTGCCAGCAGCCCAAGGGCTGGGGGGGCCAAGTTTCACAATGAGCAGTTCTTC. Amino acids: CASSPRAGGAKFHNEQFF.

This rearrangement joins TRBV28 to TRBJ2-5; 8 nucleotides agree with TRBD2. The end of the DNA is better explained by TRBJ2-7, so the J call may be wrong. Germline loops: CDR1 MDHEN, CDR2 SYDVKM. This CDR3 is built from 14 residues. This chain's CDR3 is CASSPMTSVYEQYF. The CDR3 nucleotides read TGTGCCAGCAGTCCCATGACTAGCGTGTACGAGCAGTACTTC.

This clone occurred a few times. V usage is TRBV6-5 and J usage is TRBJ1-3; the D is unclear. Trimming removed 2 bases at V and 0 bases at J, with 5 bases between. Germline V CDR1 and CDR2: MNHEY, SVGAGI. This CDR3 has 14 residues. In DNA form, the CDR3 reads TGTGCCAGCAGTTACGGACTCTCTGGAAACACCATATATTTT. Residues: CASSYGLSGNTIYF.

This clone has a handful of counts. V is TRBV7-2 and J is TRBJ1-5; 7 nucleotides match TRBD1. The CDR3 is made up of 15 amino acids. Germline V CDR1 and CDR2: SGHTA, FQGNSA. V trimming: 1 base; J trimming: 7 bases; junction bases outside the gene matches: 7. The CDR3 region has the DNA TGTGCCAGCAGCTTAGGGGACAGCTCGGCGCAGCCCCAGCATTTT. This gives the protein CASSLGDSSAQPQHF.

The chain joins TRBV7-6 to TRBJ1-5, with 9 bases lining up with TRBD1. The CDR3 spans 15 residues. In germline, CDR1 is SGHVS, CDR2 FNYEAQ. J gave up 5 bases and V 5 bases, and 7 bases lay outside the gene matches. The CDR3: CASSPTGGGYQPQHF. CDR3 bases: TGTGCCAGCAGCCCGACAGGGGGTGGGTATCAGCCCCAGCATTTT.

This chain links TRBV6-1 with TRBJ2-7, with 11 bases that match TRBD2. The ends lost 8 bases at V and 7 bases at J; junction bases unmatched: 13. The CDR3 consists of 15 residues. Germline V gene data show CDR1 as MNHNS and CDR2 as SASEGT. The DNA of the CDR3 is TGTGCCAGCCCTGCCCTACTAGCGGGGGAAAGTGAGCAGTACTTC. Translated: CASPALLAGESEQYF.

J is TRBJ2-6 and V is TRBV30; 9 nucleotides agree with TRBD1. The CDR3 loop spans 17 amino acids. CDR1 is GTSNPN and CDR2 is SVGIG in the germline V gene (reference sequence). The trim removed 7 bases at V and 2 bases at J, leaving 12 bases unmatched. The CDR3 loop is CAFTQGASPTGANVLTF. DNA for the CDR3: TGTGCCTTCACACAGGGGGCCTCCCCCACTGGGGCCAACGTCCTGACTTTC.

The chain combines TRBV6-4 with TRBJ2-3; 15 bases fit TRBD2. This CDR3 is 19 amino acids long. CDR1 is MRHNA and CDR2 is SNTAGT in the germline V gene. Germline trimming cut 2 bases from V and 2 bases from J; bases unmatched to any gene: 8. The CDR3 DNA is TGTGCCAGCAGTGACACCACCGGGACTAGCGGGGGGTCCACAGATACGCAGTATTTT. Translating gives CASSDTTGTSGGSTDTQYF.

V usage is TRBV10-1 and J usage is TRBJ1-1; D possibly corresponds to TRBD1 (5 bases). Deletions cut 4 bases from V and 7 bases from J, with 16 bases between. This CDR3 has 14 residues. The germline CDR1 and CDR2 sequences are WNHNN and SYGVQD (reference sequence). The CDR3 region has the DNA TGCGCCAGCAGTGCCCTAAAGTGGGGGGGTGAAGCTTTCTTT. Protein: CASSALKWGGEAFF.

The chain is built from TRBV27 and TRBJ2-1; D unclear. The CDR3 consists of 15 residues. V shed 5 bases and J shed 3 bases, with 14 bases lying between them. Germline-derived CDR1 and CDR2 are MNHEY and SMNVEV (reference sequence). The CDR3 sequence: CASSPLLSSYNEQFF. The CDR3 DNA sequence: TGTGCCAGCAGTCCACTCCTATCTAGCTACAATGAGCAGTTCTTC.

The chain is built from TRBV5-1 and TRBJ2-1; unclear D gene. Germline loops: CDR1 SGHRS, CDR2 YFSETQ. V gave up 4 bases and J gave up 10 bases, with 9 bases separating them. There are 11 residues in the CDR3. The CDR3 DNA reads TGCGCCAGCAGCCGGGTTTCCGAGCAGTTCTTC. Amino acid sequence: CASSRVSEQFF.

In its sample, this clone was seen a few times. The V and J genes are TRBV18 and TRBJ1-5; maybe TRBD1 (5 bases). The CDR3 runs 13 residues. V was clipped by 5 bases and J by 3 bases, with 8 bases between them. Per the germline V gene, CDR1 is KGHSH and CDR2 is LQKENI. The CDR3 spells CASSGGTNQPQHF. The CDR3 DNA reads TGTGCCAGCTCAGGGGGGACCAATCAGCCCCAGCATTTT.

The sample holds one count of this clone. This chain joins TRBV19 and TRBJ2-2; D is undetermined. The V gene's germline CDR1 is LNHDA and CDR2 SQIVND (reference sequence). Trimming cost V 2 bases and J 0 bases, with 19 bases left between them. The CDR3 contains 19 residues. The CDR3 nucleotides are TGTGCCAGTAGTATAATGGGCTTTCTCAAAAGGTCGAACACCGGGGAGCTGTTTTTT. This sequence encodes CASSIMGFLKRSNTGELFF.

This chain connects TRBV15 to TRBJ1-3; possible D gene TRBD1, 5 bases. Per germline, CDR1 LNHNV and CDR2 YYDKDF (reference sequence). V lost 0 bases and J lost 3, with 12 bases in between. The CDR3 consists of 16 residues. CDR3 residues: CATSRDRGFLGNTIYF. DNA of the CDR3: TGTGCCACCAGCAGAGATAGGGGTTTTCTTGGAAACACCATATATTTT.

This chain joins TRBV9 and TRBJ2-6; 7 nucleotides agree with TRBD1. CDR3 length equals 19 residues. Germline CDR1 is SGDLS and CDR2 is YYNGEE. V was clipped by 4 bases and J by 0 bases; unmatched bases: 13. CDR3 region: CASSHRDSQLLSGANVLTF. CDR3 bases: TGTGCCAGCAGCCACCGGGACAGCCAATTACTCTCTGGGGCCAACGTCCTGACTTTC.

J is TRBJ2-7 and V is TRBV7-9, with TRBD1 identical over 11 bases. From germline, CDR1 is SEHNR and CDR2 FQNEAQ (reference sequence). The CDR3 covers 15 residues. The V segment lost 5 bases and the J segment 2 bases; nucleotides outside the gene matches: 5. The CDR3 loop reads CASSLGQGETYEQYF. The CDR3 bases are TGTGCCAGCAGCCTGGGACAGGGGGAAACCTACGAGCAGTACTTC. The whole variable domain, filled in from reference TRBV7-9 and TRBJ2-7, reads DTGVSQNPRHKITKRGQNVTFRCDPISEHNRLYWYRQTLGQGPEFLTYFQNEAQLEKSRLLSDRFSAERPKGSFSTLEIQRTEQGDSAMYLCASSLGQGETYEQYFGPGTRLTVT.

The CDR3 loop is CAWSLQGAFLNTIYF. The CDR3 DNA follows: TGTGCCTGGAGTCTACAGGGGGCCTTTTTAAACACCATATATTTT. The V and J genes are TRBV30 and TRBJ1-3, with 9 nucleotides matching TRBD1. CDR1 and CDR2 from the germline V gene are GTSNPN and SVGIG (reference sequence). V gave up 2 bases and J gave up 6 bases; unmatched junction bases: 8. The CDR3 length is 15 residues. The variable domain in full, with the rest retrieved from reference TRBV30 and TRBJ1-3, is SQTIHQWPATLVQPVGSPLSLECTVEGTSNPNLYWYRQAAGRGLQLLFYSVGIGQISSEVPQNLSASRPQDRQFILSSKKLLLSDSGFYLCAWSLQGAFLNTIYFGEGSWLTVV.

This clone was observed a single time. The chain uses TRBV6-1 and TRBJ2-7, with TRBD2 matching 10 bases. V lost 10 bases to trimming and J lost 0 bases; unmatched junction nucleotides: 15. The V gene's germline CDR1 is MNHNS and CDR2 SASEGT. The CDR3 loop spans 17 amino acids. For the CDR3, the DNA is TGTGCCAACAGGGAAATAGCGGGGGGTCTTAGCTCCTACGAGCAGTACTTC. It codes for CANREIAGGLSSYEQYF.

The chain employs TRBV30 and TRBJ2-7; 9 positions match TRBD2. The trim removed 8 bases at V and 1 base at J, leaving 3 bases unmatched. The CDR3 is 12 amino acids. Germline values: CDR1 GTSNPN, CDR2 SVGIG (reference sequence). CDR3 amino acids: CAHSGSSYEQYF. CDR3 bases: TGTGCCCATAGCGGGAGTTCCTACGAGCAGTACTTC.

The V and J genes are TRBV6-1 and TRBJ1-5, with D tentatively TRBD1 (5 bases). The V gene lost 2 bases and the J gene lost 4 bases, with 9 bases spanning the gap. The V gene's germline CDR1 is MNHNS and CDR2 SASEGT. This CDR3 region has 14 residues. The CDR3 region is CASSELGGNQPQHF. CDR3 nucleotides: TGTGCCAGCAGTGAACTGGGGGGGAATCAGCCCCAGCATTTT.

This clone occurred once. The V and J genes are TRBV7-3 and TRBJ2-5; the D gene is possibly TRBD1 (6 bases). CDR1 and CDR2 from the germline V gene are SGHTA and FQGTGA. This CDR3 spans 13 amino acids. With 2 bases removed from V and 4 bases from J, the gap between germline ends came to 8 bases. CDR3 DNA: TGTGCCAGCAGCTTACAGGGGCGAGAGACCCAGTACTTC. Its protein product is CASSLQGRETQYF.

CDR3 residues: CASSRQGVDTEAFF. The CDR3 DNA reads as TGTGCCAGCAGTCGACAGGGGGTGGACACTGAAGCTTTCTTT. This chain connects TRBV7-9 to TRBJ1-1; TRBD1 matches at 9 bases. Germline V gene sequence: CDR1 SEHNR, CDR2 FQNEAQ (reference sequence). The length of the CDR3 is 14 residues. V was pared by 6 bases and J by 3 bases, with 5 bases of the junction left unmatched.

The chain has TRBV10-3 and TRBJ2-1; no clear D gene. The CDR3 has 12 amino acids. Germline V gene lookup returns CDR1 ENHRY and CDR2 SYGVKD. V lost 7 bases and J 4 bases, leaving 8 bases between the germline ends. The CDR3 here is CAITTEYNEQFF. DNA for the CDR3: TGTGCCATCACTACAGAGTACAATGAGCAGTTCTTC.